This T cell receptor (beta chain) was captured in a study of T cell changes during pregnancy in multiple sclerosis. The CDR3 contains 15 residues. The V segment lost 7 bases and the J segment 7 bases; nucleotides outside the gene matches: 11. Germline V gene data show CDR1 as MNHEY and CDR2 as SVGAGI. The assay was immunoSEQ multiplex PCR, and TCRdb's table has in-frame clones only and misses some. The sample shows some 40,000 clones, approximately 92% of them seen only once. The genes are TRBV6-5 and TRBJ1-5; 9 bases line up with TRBD1. The sequence came from a female donor with multiple sclerosis, enrolled in a pregnancy study. Sequenced input: peripheral blood. CDR3 sequence: CASKGRGTGIQPQHF. DNA for the CDR3: TGTGCCAGCAAGGGTCGCGGGACAGGGATACAGCCCCAGCATTTT.